This is a list of T cell receptor beta chains from one sample in a study of shared clonotypes between healthy human individuals. Generated by immunoSEQ multiplex PCR, the TCRdb table keeps only in-frame clones and is missing some. This table holds about 2 million clones, 85% to 95% found once. The sample was naive CD4+ T cells sorted from blood. The receptors here all came from a man younger than 30 in good health. The CDR3 runs from the conserved cysteine through the conserved F or W. The size field is filled for only some rows; it gives once, few, many or a size class.

abundance	v_gene	j_gene	CDR3aa
-	TRBV18	TRBJ1-5	CASSPPGSNQPQHF
-	TRBV10-3	TRBJ1-1	CAISGTATEAFF
-	TRBV18	TRBJ2-2	CASSPPWDAGELFF
-	TRBV7-8	TRBJ2-7	CASSTLTSAFYEQYF
few	TRBV5-1	TRBJ2-5	CASSLGQEETQYF
-	TRBV5-8	TRBJ1-5	CASRRGTVDHQPQHF
-	TRBV7-9	TRBJ1-6	CASRPGGGNNSPLHF
-	TRBV5-1	TRBJ2-5	CASSLVAGQQETQYF
-	TRBV19	TRBJ2-7	CASSPLGIPEQYF
-	TRBV28	TRBJ2-3	CASSLVGTVWGNTQYF
-	TRBV2	TRBJ2-2	CASSDDPGVGELFF
-	TRBV9	TRBJ1-4	CASSVGAGLGEKLFF
-	TRBV2	TRBJ2-4	CASRGTVQNIQYF
-	TRBV6-1	TRBJ2-7	CASSVSTPSSYEQYF
-	TRBV2	TRBJ1-2	CASSMDRGAYGYTF
-	TRBV11-2	TRBJ2-3	CASSLRVSGGALDTQYF
-	TRBV29-1	TRBJ1-2	CSGSDRAWDGYTF
-	TRBV5-3	TRBJ2-3	CARSTEGQGADTQYF
once	TRBV15	TRBJ2-3	CATSSLGSTDTQYF
-	TRBV5-1	TRBJ2-7	CASSLEQGNEQYF
-	TRBV20-1	TRBJ2-4	CSAGRDIQYF
-	TRBV2	TRBJ2-7	CASQNLARYEQYF
-	TRBV7-9	TRBJ2-3	CASRPMNGDTQYF
-	TRBV6-6	TRBJ1-2	CASARRNYGYTF
few	TRBV5-1	TRBJ1-3	CASSSQGSGNTIYF
-	TRBV11-2	TRBJ2-5	CASSSPRTSLETQYF
-	TRBV4-1	TRBJ2-2	CASRWDGDYTGELFF
-	TRBV19	TRBJ1-1	CASRAGGARTEAFF
-	TRBV6-1	TRBJ2-1	CASSDWALGGSYNEQFF